This record looks at one T cell receptor (beta chain) sequence and its context. This CDR3 spans 15 amino acids. Trimming stripped 3 bases from V and 1 base from J, with 9 bases between. Looked up from germline, CDR1 is MDHEN and CDR2 is SYDVKM. These data are taken from a study of blood T cell repertoires in COVID-19. Study information: Material from acute and convalescent COVID-19 was sourced from the United States, Italy and Spain.

Sequencing used immunoSEQ multiplex PCR; TCRdb keeps in-frame clones, though not all of them. Of over 90,000 clones listed, around 90% are singletons. The chain employs TRBV28 and TRBJ2-2; a weak D match, TRBD1 (6 bases). The TCR comes from a woman between 65 and 79 years old with acute or convalescent COVID-19. The specimen was peripheral blood. The CDR3 loop is CASSLGAVNTGELFF. The CDR3 DNA is TGTGCCAGCAGTTTGGGGGCAGTGAACACCGGGGAGCTGTTTTTT.